The text below deals with one TCR beta chain. The target antigen is unknown. The data were obtained in a study of T cell responses to AZD1222 COVID-19 vaccine. Clones were read by immunoSEQ multiplex PCR, and TCRdb kept only the in-frame ones, dropping some. The sample shows about 110,000 clones, 92% of them seen only once. Study-level results: Donors were mostly white British, more females; clonal diversity possibly underestimated. Repertoire sampling was restricted to post-peak T cell response timepoints. Seropositive AZD1222 recipients at baseline numbered only 6 or 7. Vaccine-related CD4 TCRs covered spike, predominating at 160-218 and 743-854.

Trimming removed 3 bases from V and 7 bases from J, with 19 bases in between. Germline V gene lookup returns CDR1 SQVTM and CDR2 ANQGSEA. This CDR3 spans 14 amino acids. This clonotype was sampled from an adult who received the AZD1222 COVID-19 vaccine. The sample was peripheral blood, taken 28 days after the second AZD1222 dose. The V gene is TRBV29-1, the J gene TRBJ2-7, with D maybe TRBD2 (5 bases). CDR3 in DNA: TGCAGCGTTGAGGGTCCGTCGGGAAGCTGGGAGCAGTACTTC. It codes for CSVEGPSGSWEQYF.